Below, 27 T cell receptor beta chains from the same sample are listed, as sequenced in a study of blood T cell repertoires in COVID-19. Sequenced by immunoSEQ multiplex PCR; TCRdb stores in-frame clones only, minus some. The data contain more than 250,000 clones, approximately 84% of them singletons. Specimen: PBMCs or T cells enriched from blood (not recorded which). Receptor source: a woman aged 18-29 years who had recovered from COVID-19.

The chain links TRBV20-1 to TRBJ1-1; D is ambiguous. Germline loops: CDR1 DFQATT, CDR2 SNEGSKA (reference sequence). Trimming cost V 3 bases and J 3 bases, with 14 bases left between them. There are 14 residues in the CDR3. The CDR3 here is CSASMPEEYTEAFF. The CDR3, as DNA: TGCAGTGCTAGTATGCCCGAGGAGTACACTGAAGCTTTCTTT.

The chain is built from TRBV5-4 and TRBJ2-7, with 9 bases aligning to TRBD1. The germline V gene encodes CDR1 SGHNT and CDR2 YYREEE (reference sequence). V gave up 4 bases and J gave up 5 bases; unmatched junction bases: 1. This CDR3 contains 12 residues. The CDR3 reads CASSRTGDEQYF. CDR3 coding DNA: TGTGCCAGCAGCCGGACAGGGGACGAGCAGTACTTC.

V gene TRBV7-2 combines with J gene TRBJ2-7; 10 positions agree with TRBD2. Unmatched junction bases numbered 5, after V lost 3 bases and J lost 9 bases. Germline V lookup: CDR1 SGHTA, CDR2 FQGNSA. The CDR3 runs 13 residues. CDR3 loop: CASSFSGRTGQYF. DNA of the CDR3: TGTGCCAGCAGCTTTAGCGGGAGGACGGGGCAGTACTTC. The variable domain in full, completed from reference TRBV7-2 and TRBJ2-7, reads GAGVSQSPSNKVTEKGKDVELRCDPISGHTALYWYRQSLGQGLEFLIYFQGNSAPDKSGLPSDRFSAERTGGSVSTLTIQRTQQEDSAVYLCASSFSGRTGQYFGPGTRLTVT.

The CDR3 sequence is CASSHSVTGDTEAFF. CDR3 DNA: TGTGCCAGCAGCCATAGTGTCACAGGGGACACTGAAGCTTTCTTT. The chain links TRBV3-1 (or the pseudogene TRBV3-2) to TRBJ1-1; 7 bases are a match to TRBD1. The germline V gene has CDR1 LGHDT and CDR2 YNNKEL (reference sequence). V shed 3 bases and J 3 bases; nucleotides not matched to a gene: 7. This CDR3 has 15 amino acids.

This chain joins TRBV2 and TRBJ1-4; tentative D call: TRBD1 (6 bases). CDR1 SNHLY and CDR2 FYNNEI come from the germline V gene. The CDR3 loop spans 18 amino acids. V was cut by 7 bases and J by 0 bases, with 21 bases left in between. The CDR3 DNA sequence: TGTGCCAGCAACCGGGACACCAAGCTCGCTGCAACTAATGAAAAACTGTTTTTT. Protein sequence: CASNRDTKLAATNEKLFF.

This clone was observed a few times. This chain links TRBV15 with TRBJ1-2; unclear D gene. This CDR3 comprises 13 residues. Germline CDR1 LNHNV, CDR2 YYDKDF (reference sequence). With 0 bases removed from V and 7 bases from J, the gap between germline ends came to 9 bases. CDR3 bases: TGTGCCACCAGCAGAGATAGTAGTGGTGGCTACACCTTC. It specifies CATSRDSSGGYTF.

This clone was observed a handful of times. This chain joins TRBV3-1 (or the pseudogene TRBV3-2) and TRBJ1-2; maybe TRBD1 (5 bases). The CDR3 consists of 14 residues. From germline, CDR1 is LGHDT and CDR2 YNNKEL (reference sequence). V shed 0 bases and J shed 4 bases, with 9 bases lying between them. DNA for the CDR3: TGTGCCAGCAGCCAAGAGGGCGGGGCCTATGGCTACACCTTC. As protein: CASSQEGGAYGYTF.

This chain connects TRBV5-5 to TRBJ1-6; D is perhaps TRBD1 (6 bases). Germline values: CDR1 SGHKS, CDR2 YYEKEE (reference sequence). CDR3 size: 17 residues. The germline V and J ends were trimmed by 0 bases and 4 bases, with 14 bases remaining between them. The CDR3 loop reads CASSLGRAGDYNSPLHF. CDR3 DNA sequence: TGTGCCAGCAGCTTGGGACGGGCAGGGGATTATAATTCACCCCTCCACTTT.

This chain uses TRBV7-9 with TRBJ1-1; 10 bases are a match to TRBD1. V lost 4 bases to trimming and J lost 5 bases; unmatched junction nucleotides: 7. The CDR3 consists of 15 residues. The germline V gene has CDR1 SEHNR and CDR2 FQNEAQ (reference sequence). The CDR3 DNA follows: TGTGCCAGCAGCTGGGGCGGGACAGGGGAAACTGAAGCTTTCTTT. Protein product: CASSWGGTGETEAFF. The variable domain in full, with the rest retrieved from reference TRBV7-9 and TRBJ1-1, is DTGVSQNPRHKITKRGQNVTFRCDPISEHNRLYWYRQTLGQGPEFLTYFQNEAQLEKSRLLSDRFSAERPKGSFSTLEIQRTEQGDSAMYLCASSWGGTGETEAFFGQGTRLTVV.

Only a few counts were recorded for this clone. The CDR3 is CASSYSGISSYEQYF. Here the CDR3 DNA reads TGTGCCAGCAGTTACTCGGGCATCAGTAGCTACGAGCAGTACTTC. This chain links TRBV6-5 with TRBJ2-7, with D unresolved. V was shortened by 0 bases and J by 3 bases, with 12 bases between the two germline ends. The CDR3 is 15 residues long. CDR1 and CDR2 (germline): MNHEY, SVGAGI.

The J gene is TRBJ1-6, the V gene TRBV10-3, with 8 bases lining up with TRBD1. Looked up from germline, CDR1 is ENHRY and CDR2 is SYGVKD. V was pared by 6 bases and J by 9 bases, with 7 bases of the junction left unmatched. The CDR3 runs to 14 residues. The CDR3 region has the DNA TGTGCCATCAGGTCGGACAGGGACGGTTCACCCCTCCACTTT. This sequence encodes CAIRSDRDGSPLHF.

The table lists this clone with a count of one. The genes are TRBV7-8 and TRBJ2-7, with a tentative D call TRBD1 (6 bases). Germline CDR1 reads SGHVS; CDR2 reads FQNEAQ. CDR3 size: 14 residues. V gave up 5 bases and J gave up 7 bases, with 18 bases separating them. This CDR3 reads CASSLGQGSWEQYF. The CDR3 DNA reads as TGTGCCAGCAGCCTGGGACAAGGGAGCTGGGAGCAGTACTTC.

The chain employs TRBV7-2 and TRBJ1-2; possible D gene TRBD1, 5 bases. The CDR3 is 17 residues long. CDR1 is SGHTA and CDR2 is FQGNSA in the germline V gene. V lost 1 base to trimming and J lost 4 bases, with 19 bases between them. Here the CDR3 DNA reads TGTGCCAGCAGCTTAGGCCGGGGGAGGACGGGATTCTATGGCTACACCTTC. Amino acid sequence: CASSLGRGRTGFYGYTF.

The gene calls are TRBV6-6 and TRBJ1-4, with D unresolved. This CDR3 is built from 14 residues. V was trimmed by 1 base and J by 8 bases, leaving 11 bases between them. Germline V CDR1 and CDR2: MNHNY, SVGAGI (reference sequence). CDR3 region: CASSYFEGREKLFF. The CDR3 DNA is TGTGCCAGCAGTTACTTTGAGGGCCGCGAAAAACTGTTTTTT.

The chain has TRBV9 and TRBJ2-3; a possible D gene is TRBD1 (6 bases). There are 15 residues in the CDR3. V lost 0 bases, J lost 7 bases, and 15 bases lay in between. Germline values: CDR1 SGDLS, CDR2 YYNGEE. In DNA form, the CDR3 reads TGTGCCAGCAGCGTAGATCCAGGGGAAGGAAATACGCAGTATTTT. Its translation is CASSVDPGEGNTQYF.

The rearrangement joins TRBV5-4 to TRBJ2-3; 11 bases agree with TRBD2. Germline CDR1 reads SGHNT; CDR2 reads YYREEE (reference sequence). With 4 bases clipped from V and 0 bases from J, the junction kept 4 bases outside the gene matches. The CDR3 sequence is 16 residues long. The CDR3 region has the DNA TGTGCCAGCAGCCAAGGGACTAGCGGTAGCACAGATACGCAGTATTTT. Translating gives CASSQGTSGSTDTQYF.

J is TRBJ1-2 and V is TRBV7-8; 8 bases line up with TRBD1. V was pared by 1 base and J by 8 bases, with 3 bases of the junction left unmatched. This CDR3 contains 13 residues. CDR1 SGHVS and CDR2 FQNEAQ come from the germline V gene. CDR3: CASSLGTGFGYTF. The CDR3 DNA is TGTGCCAGCAGCTTAGGGACAGGGTTCGGCTACACCTTC.

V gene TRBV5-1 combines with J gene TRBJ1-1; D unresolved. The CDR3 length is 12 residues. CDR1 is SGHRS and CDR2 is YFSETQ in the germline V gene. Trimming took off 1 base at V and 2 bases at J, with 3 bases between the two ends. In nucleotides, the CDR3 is TGCGCCAGCAGCTTGTATAACACTGAAGCTTTCTTT. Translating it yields CASSLYNTEAFF.

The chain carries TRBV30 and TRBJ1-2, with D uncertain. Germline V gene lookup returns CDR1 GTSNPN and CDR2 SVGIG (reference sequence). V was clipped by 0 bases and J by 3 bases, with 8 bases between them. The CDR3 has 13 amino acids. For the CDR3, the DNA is TGTGCCTGGAGTGTCGCGGGCCACTATGGCTACACCTTC. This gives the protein CAWSVAGHYGYTF.

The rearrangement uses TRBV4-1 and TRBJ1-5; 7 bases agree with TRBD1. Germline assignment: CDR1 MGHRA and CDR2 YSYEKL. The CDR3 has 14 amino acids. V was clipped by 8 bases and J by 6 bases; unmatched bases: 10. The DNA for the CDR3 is TGCGCCAGCCACCGGACAGGCTCGGGTCAGCCCCAGCATTTT. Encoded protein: CASHRTGSGQPQHF.

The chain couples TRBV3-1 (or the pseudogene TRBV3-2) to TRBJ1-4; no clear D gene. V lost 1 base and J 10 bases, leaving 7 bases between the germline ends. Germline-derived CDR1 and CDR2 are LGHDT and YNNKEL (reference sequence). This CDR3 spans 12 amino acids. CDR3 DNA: TGTGCCAGCAGCCAAGGAGGTGGAAAACTGTTTTTT. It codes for CASSQGGGKLFF.

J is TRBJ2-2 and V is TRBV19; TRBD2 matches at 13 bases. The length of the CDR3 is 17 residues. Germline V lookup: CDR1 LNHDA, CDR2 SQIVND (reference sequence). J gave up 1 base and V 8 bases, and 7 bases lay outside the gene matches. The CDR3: CASSGLAGAQNTGELFF. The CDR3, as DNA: TGTGCCAGTTCCGGACTAGCGGGGGCACAGAACACCGGGGAGCTGTTTTTT.

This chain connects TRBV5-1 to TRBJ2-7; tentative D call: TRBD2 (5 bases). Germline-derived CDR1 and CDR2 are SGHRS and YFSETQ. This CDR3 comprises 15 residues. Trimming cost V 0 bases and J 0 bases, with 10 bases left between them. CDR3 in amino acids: CASSLGGGSSYEQYF. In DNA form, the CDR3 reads TGCGCCAGCAGCTTGGGAGGTGGGAGCTCCTACGAGCAGTACTTC.

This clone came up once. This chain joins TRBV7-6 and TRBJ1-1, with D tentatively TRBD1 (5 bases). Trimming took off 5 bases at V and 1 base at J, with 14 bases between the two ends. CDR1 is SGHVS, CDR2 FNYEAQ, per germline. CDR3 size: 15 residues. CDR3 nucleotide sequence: TGTGCCAGCAGCCCTGGCTGGGGCCCGAACACTGAAGCTTTCTTT. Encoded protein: CASSPGWGPNTEAFF.

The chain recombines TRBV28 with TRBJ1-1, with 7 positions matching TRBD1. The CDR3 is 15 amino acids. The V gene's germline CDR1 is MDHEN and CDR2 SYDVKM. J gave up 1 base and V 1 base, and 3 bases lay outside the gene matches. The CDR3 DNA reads TGTGCCAGCAGTTTATTCTGGACAGGGAACACTGAAGCTTTCTTT. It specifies CASSLFWTGNTEAFF.

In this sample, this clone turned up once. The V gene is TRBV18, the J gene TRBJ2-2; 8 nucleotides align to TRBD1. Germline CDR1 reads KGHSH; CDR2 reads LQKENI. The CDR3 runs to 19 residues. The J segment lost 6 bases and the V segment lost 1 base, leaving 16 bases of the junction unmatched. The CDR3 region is CASSPREVRGQGSPGELFF. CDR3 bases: TGTGCCAGCTCACCACGGGAAGTTCGCGGACAGGGTTCCCCCGGGGAGCTGTTTTTT.

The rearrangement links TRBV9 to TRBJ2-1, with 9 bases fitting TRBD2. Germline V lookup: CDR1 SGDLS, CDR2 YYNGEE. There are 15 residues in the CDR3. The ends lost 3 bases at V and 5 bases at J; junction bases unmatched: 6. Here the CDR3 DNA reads TGTGCCAGCAGCGAAAGCGGGGGGTCGGACAATGAGCAGTTCTTC. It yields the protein CASSESGGSDNEQFF.